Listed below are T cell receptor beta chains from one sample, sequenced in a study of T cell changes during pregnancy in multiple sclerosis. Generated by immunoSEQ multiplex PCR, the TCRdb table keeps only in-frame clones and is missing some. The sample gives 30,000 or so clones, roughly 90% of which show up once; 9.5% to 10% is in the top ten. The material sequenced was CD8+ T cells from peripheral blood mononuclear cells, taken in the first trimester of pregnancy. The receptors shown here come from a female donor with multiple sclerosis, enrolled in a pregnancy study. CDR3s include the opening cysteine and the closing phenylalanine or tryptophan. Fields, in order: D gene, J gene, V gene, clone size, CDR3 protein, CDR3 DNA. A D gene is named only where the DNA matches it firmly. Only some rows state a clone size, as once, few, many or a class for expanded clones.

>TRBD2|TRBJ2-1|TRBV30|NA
CAWSVGLASQAEQFF
TGTGCCTGGAGTGTGGGACTAGCGAGTCAGGCTGAGCAGTTCTTC
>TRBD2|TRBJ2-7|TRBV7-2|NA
CASSPGGSYEQYF
TGTGCCAGCAGCCCGGGGGGCTCCTACGAGCAGTACTTC
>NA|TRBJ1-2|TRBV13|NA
CASSLGRQPNYGYTF
TGTGCCAGCAGCTTAGGGAGACAGCCTAACTATGGCTACACCTTC
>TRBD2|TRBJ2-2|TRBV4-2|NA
CASSGLAGEAGELFF
TGTGCCAGCAGCGGACTAGCGGGAGAGGCCGGGGAGCTGTTTTTT
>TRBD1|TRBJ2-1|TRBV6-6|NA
CASSRRTGAYNEQFF
TGTGCCAGCAGTCGCCGGACAGGGGCTTACAATGAGCAGTTCTTC
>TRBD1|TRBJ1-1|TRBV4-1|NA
CASSQTGKGSEAFF
TGCGCCAGCAGCCAGACAGGGAAGGGTTCTGAAGCTTTCTTT
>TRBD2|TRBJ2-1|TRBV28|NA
CASSPLAGVIDEQFF
TGTGCCAGCAGTCCCCTAGCGGGAGTAATCGATGAGCAGTTCTTC
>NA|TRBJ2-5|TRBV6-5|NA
CASTNGETQYF
TGTGCCAGCACAAACGGGGAGACCCAGTACTTC
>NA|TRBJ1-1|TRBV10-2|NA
CATAGTQVEAFF
TGCGCCACCGCAGGAACACAGGTTGAAGCTTTCTTT
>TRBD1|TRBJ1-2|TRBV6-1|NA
CASSDVLGQGASGYTF
TGTGCCAGCAGTGATGTCTTAGGACAGGGGGCGTCTGGCTACACCTTC
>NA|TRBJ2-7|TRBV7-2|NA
CASRGEQGYEQYF
TGTGCCAGCCGAGGGGAACAGGGATACGAGCAGTACTTC
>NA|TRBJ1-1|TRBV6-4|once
CASSESDMNTEAFF
TGTGCCAGCAGTGAGTCGGACATGAACACTGAAGCTTTCTTT
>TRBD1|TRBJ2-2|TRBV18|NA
CASSPTGANTGELFF
TGTGCCAGCTCACCGACAGGGGCGAACACCGGGGAGCTGTTTTTT
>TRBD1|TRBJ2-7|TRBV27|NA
CASSDRGDYEQYF
TGTGCCAGCAGCGACAGGGGGGACTACGAGCAGTACTTC
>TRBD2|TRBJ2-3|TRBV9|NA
CASSVAAIAGGRTDTQYF
TGTGCCAGCAGCGTAGCGGCTATAGCGGGGGGGCGCACAGATACGCAGTATTTT
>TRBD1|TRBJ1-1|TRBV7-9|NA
CASSSRGTGATEAFF
TGTGCCAGCAGCTCCCGCGGAACAGGGGCGACTGAAGCTTTCTTT
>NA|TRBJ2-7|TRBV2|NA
CASSPWSSYEQYF
TGTGCCAGCAGTCCATGGAGCTCCTACGAGCAGTACTTC
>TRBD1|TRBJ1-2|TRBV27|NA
CASSLQTGDYGYTF
TGTGCCAGCAGTTTACAGACAGGGGATTATGGCTACACCTTC
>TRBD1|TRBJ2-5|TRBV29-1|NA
CSVDRQGEETQYF
TGCAGCGTTGATCGGCAGGGGGAAGAGACCCAGTACTTC
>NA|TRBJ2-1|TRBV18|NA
CASSPPSRDNEQFF
TGTGCCAGCTCACCACCCTCCCGGGACAATGAGCAGTTCTTC
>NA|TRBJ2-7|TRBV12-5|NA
CASGQGNEQYF
TGTGCTAGTGGCCAGGGGAACGAGCAGTACTTC
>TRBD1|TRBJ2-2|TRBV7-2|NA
CASSPPRGGQGFWTGELFF
TGTGCCAGCAGCCCCCCTCGGGGAGGACAGGGCTTTTGGACCGGGGAGCTGTTTTTT
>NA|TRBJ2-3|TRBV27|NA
CASSFGEPTLSTDTQYF
TGTGCCAGCAGTTTTGGGGAGCCTACCCTTAGCACAGATACGCAGTATTTT
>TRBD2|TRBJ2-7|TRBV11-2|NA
CASSLLLAGGINEQYF
TGTGCCAGCAGCTTACTCCTAGCGGGAGGTATTAACGAGCAGTACTTC
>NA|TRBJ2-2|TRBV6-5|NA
CASSFSGQLITGELFF
TGTGCCAGCAGTTTCTCCGGACAGCTTATTACCGGGGAGCTGTTTTTT
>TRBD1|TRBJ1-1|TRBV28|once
CASSSTDRGDDTEAFF
TGTGCCAGCAGTTCCACCGACAGGGGGGACGACACTGAAGCTTTCTTT
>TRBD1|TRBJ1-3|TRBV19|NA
CASSIYRGTGNTIYF
TGTGCCAGTAGTATATACAGGGGAACTGGAAACACCATATATTTT
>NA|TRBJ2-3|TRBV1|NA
CTSSQGGVAGETDTQYF
TGCACCAGCAGCCAAGGGGGGGTAGCAGGAGAAACAGATACGCAGTATTTT
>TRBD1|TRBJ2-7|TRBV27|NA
CASSGRDRDFGEQYF
TGTGCCAGCAGTGGTCGGGACAGGGATTTCGGTGAGCAGTACTTC
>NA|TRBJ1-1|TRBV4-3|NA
CASSQEGGVLEAFF
TGCGCCAGCAGCCAAGAGGGAGGGGTATTAGAAGCTTTCTTT
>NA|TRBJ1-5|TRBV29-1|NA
CSVLEGGNQPQHF
TGCAGCGTCCTAGAGGGGGGCAATCAGCCCCAGCATTTT
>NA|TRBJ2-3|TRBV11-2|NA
CASSLLPDTQYF
TGTGCCAGCAGCTTACTCCCCGATACGCAGTATTTT
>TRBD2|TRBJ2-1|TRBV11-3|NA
CASSQTSGIYNEQFF
TGTGCCAGCAGCCAGACTAGCGGGATCTACAATGAGCAGTTCTTC
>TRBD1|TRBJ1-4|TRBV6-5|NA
CASSYSTGGANEKLFF
TGTGCCAGCAGTTACTCGACAGGGGGGGCTAATGAAAAACTGTTTTTT
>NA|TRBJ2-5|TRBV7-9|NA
CASSSLGGLQETQYF
TGTGCCAGCAGCTCCCTGGGGGGGCTACAAGAGACCCAGTACTTC
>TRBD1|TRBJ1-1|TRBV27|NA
CASKTGGGNTEAFF
TGTGCCAGCAAAACAGGGGGCGGGAACACTGAAGCTTTCTTT